The clone carrying this TCR beta chain was recorded a few times. Antigen: not known. This record comes from a study of T-cell memory formation after mild COVID-19. Study context: TCR clusters showed largely donor specificity.

Via MiXCR, TCRdb re-called the 5' RACE reads, giving one row per CDR3 protein. The table has about 340,000 distinct CDR3 sequences, roughly 20% seen once. Study-wide findings and caveats: Contracting clones from day 15 to 85 had balanced CD4/CD8; later expanders favoured CD4+. Unconfirmed was the SARS-CoV-2 specificity of second-wave clones that peaked on day 37. Some clones that responded were present in memory (sampled pre-infection), which suggests cross-reactive memory joined.

CDR3 length: 13 amino acids. V lost 2 bases, J lost 7 bases, and 11 bases lay in between. Germline loops: CDR1 MNHEY, CDR2 SMNVEV (reference sequence). This sequence was found in a man younger than 35 who had mild COVID-19 (a few samples of this study predate the infection). Cell type and time point are not known. The specimen was PBMCs or a T cell subset sorted from them (not recorded which). The chain uses TRBV27 and TRBJ1-1, with D perhaps TRBD1 (6 bases). The CDR3 DNA sequence: TGTGCCAGCAGTTTAGGAGGGGGGGGTGAAGCTTTCTTT. Protein sequence: CASSLGGGGEAFF.